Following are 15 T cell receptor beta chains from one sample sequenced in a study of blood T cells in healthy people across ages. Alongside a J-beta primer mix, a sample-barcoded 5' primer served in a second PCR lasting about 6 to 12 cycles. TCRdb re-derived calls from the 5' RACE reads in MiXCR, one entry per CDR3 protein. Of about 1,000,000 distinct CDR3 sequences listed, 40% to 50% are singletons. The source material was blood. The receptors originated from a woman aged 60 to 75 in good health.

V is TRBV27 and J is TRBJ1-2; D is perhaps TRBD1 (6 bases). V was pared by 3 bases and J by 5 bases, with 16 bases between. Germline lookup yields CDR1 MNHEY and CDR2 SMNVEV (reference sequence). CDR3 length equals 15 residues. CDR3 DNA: TGTGCCAGCAGTTTTACAGGGCTACTTGGGTATGGCTACACCTTC. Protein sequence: CASSFTGLLGYGYTF.

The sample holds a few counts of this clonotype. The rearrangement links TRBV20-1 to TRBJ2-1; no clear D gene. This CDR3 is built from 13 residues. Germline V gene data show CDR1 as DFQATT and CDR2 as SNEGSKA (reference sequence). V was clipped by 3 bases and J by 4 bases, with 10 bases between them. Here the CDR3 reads CSARSTGYNEQFF. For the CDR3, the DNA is TGCAGTGCTAGGTCGACTGGATACAATGAGCAGTTCTTC.

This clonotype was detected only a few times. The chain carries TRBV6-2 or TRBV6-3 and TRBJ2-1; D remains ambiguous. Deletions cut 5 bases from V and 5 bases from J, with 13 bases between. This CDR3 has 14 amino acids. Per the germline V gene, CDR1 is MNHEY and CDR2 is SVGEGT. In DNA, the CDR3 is TGTGCCAGCAGTATTGGGCGCACCCACAATGAGCAGTTCTTC. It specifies CASSIGRTHNEQFF.

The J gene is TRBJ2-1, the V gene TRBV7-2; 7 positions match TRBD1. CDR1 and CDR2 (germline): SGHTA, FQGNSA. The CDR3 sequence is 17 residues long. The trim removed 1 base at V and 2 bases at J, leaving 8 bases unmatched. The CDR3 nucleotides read TGTGCCAGCAGCTTAGGTTCGACAGGGAAACCCTACAATGAGCAGTTCTTC. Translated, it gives CASSLGSTGKPYNEQFF.

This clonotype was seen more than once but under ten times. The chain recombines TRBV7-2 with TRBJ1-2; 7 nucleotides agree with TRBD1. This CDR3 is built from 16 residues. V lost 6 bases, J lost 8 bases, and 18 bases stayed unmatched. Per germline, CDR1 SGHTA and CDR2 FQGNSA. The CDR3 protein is CASRFNTGADTEGYTF. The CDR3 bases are TGTGCCAGCAGATTCAATACAGGGGCGGACACAGAAGGCTACACCTTC.

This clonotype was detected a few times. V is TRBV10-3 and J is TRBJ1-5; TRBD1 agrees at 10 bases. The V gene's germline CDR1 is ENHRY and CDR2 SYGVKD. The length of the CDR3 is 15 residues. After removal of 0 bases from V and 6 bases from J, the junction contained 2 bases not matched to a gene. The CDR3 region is CAISESGDRGQPQHF. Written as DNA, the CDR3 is TGTGCCATCAGTGAGTCCGGGGACAGGGGTCAGCCCCAGCATTTT.

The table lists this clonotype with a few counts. CDR3 in amino acids: CASNGKTNEKLFF. The CDR3 DNA reads TGCGCCAGCAACGGGAAGACGAATGAAAAACTGTTTTTT. This chain uses TRBV10-2 with TRBJ1-4; D is ambiguous. Per germline, CDR1 WSHSY and CDR2 SAAADI. Trimming stripped 7 bases from V and 5 bases from J, with 11 bases between. The CDR3 loop spans 13 amino acids.

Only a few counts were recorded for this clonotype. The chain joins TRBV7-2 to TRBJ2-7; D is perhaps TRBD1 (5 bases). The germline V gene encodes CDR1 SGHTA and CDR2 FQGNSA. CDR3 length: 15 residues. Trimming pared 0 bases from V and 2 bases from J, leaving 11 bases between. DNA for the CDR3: TGTGCCAGCAGCTTAGCGTGGGGCTCACCCTACGAGCAGTACTTC. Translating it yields CASSLAWGSPYEQYF. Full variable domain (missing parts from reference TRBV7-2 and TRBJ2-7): GAGVSQSPSNKVTEKGKDVELRCDPISGHTALYWYRQSLGQGLEFLIYFQGNSAPDKSGLPSDRFSAERTGGSVSTLTIQRTQQEDSAVYLCASSLAWGSPYEQYFGPGTRLTVT.

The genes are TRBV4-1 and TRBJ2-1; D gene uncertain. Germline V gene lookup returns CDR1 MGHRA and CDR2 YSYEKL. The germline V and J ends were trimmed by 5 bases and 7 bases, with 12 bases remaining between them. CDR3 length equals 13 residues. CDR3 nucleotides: TGCGCCAGCAGCTTCCTAAGTAAAAATGAGCAGTTCTTC. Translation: CASSFLSKNEQFF.

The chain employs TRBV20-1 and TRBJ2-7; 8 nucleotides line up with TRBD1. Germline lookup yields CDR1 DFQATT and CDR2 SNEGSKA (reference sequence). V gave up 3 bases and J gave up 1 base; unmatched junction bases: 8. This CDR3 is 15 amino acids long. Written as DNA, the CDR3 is TGCAGTGCTAGCCATCCGGGACAGGAATCCTACGAGCAGTACTTC. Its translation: CSASHPGQESYEQYF.

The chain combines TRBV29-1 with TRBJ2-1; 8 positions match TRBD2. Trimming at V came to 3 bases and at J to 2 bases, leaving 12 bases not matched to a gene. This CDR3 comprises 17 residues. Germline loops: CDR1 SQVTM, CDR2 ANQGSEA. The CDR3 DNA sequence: TGCAGCGTTGATCCGGTGTGGCGGGAGGTCACCTACAATGAGCAGTTCTTC. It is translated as CSVDPVWREVTYNEQFF.

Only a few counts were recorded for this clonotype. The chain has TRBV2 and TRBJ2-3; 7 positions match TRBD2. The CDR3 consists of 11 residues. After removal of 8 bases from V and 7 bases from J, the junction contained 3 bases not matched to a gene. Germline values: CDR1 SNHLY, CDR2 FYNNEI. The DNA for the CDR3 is TGTGCCAGCGCGGGGGAATATACGCAGTATTTT. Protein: CASAGEYTQYF.

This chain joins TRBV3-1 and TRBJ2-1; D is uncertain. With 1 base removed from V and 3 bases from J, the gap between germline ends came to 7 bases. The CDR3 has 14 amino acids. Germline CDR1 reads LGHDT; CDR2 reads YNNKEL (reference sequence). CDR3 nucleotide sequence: TGTGCCAGCAGCCAAGGACTTTTCTACAATGAGCAGTTCTTC. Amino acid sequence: CASSQGLFYNEQFF.

The CDR3 bases are TGCAGCGTTCTTGGGAGTGCGCAGTATTTT. Translating gives CSVLGSAQYF. The V and J genes are TRBV29-1 and TRBJ2-3; D might be TRBD2 (5 bases). CDR1 and CDR2 (germline): SQVTM, ANQGSEA. V lost 5 bases to trimming and J lost 10 bases, with 10 bases between them. The CDR3 totals 10 residues.

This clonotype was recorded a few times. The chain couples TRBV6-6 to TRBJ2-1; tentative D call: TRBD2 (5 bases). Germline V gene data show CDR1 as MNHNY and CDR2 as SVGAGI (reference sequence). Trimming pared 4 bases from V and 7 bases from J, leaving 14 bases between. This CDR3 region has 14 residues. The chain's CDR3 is CASSWERDWNEQFF. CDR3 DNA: TGTGCCAGCAGTTGGGAGAGGGATTGGAATGAGCAGTTCTTC.